The next 14 T cell receptor beta chains were all read from a single sample in a study of shared clonotypes between healthy human individuals (dated by TCRdb to 2020 to 2021). The library was built by means of the immunoSEQ multiplex PCR assay. The immuneACCESS repertoire file appears here via TCRdb, limited to in-frame rearrangements. These files lack a portion of the clones; in checked studies, under half of the deficit traces to unresolved V genes, and the cause of the others is not known. Counted in this sample were approximately 1,500,000 clones; about 96% of them appeared once. The ten largest account for roughly 1.2% of the sample. The sequenced material came from naive CD4+ T cells sorted from blood. This sample's cell subset or site label indicates: CD45RA+ positively selected. The origin of the receptors is a man aged 25-45 years in good health.

The DNA for the CDR3 is TGTGCCAGCAGCCTCCCGGGCGACCGACGTAGGGAGCAGTACTTC. The encoded protein is CASSLPGDRRREQYF. The chain couples TRBV28 to TRBJ2-7; no firm D call. This CDR3 has 15 residues. From germline, CDR1 is MDHEN and CDR2 SYDVKM. The V end was cut by 6 bases, the J end by 7 bases, with 22 bases between.

This chain joins TRBV10-1 and TRBJ2-3; 11 bases match TRBD2. This CDR3 has 16 residues. With V trimmed by 5 bases and J by 0 bases, 4 bases remained unmatched. Looked up from germline, CDR1 is WNHNN and CDR2 is SYGVQD (reference sequence). CDR3 DNA: TGCGCCAGCAGTCCGGGACTAGCGGATAGCACAGATACGCAGTATTTT. Translated, it gives CASSPGLADSTDTQYF.

Regarding this clone: Germline is not matched at one junction end, which may reflect a read error. This rearrangement joins TRBV4-1 to TRBJ2-5, with D uncertain. Germline CDR1 is MGHRA and CDR2 is YSYEKL. The length of the CDR3 is 14 residues. DNA of the CDR3: TGCGCCAGCAGCCCAGTCGGGCTACAAGGGACCCAGTACTTC. This sequence encodes CASSPVGLQGTQYF.

The chain couples TRBV7-8 to TRBJ2-5; D remains unclear. The CDR3 runs to 13 residues. Between the trimmed V and J ends, which lost 5 bases and 4 bases, there was a span of 11 bases. CDR1 is SGHVS, CDR2 FQNEAQ, per germline. In DNA, the CDR3 is TGTGCCAGCAGCCCTAACTTCGGAGAGACCCAGTACTTC. It specifies CASSPNFGETQYF.

This chain uses TRBV9 with TRBJ2-1; the match to TRBD2 covers 16 bases. The J segment lost 8 bases and the V segment lost 2 bases, leaving 7 bases of the junction unmatched. The CDR3 covers 17 residues. CDR1 and CDR2 (germline): SGDLS, YYNGEE. DNA of the CDR3: TGTGCCAGCAGCGTGGGACTAGCGGGAGGGCAAGAATATGAGCAGTTCTTC. This codes for CASSVGLAGGQEYEQFF. Based on the CDR3 plus reference TRBV9 and TRBJ2-1, the full variable domain is DSGVTQTPKHLITATGQRVTLRCSPRSGDLSVYWYQQSLDQGLQFLIQYYNGEERAKGNILERFSAQQFPDLHSELNLSSLELGDSALYFCASSVGLAGGQEYEQFFGPGTRLTVL.

The chain is built from TRBV29-1 and TRBJ2-7; tentative D call: TRBD2 (5 bases). Germline CDR1 reads SQVTM; CDR2 reads ANQGSEA. The V gene lost 7 bases and the J gene lost 2 bases, with 18 bases spanning the gap. The CDR3 has 14 residues. The CDR3 nucleotides read TGCAGCGGGGGAACTAGTACTCTAACCTACGAGCAGTACTTC. Translated, it gives CSGGTSTLTYEQYF.

This chain joins TRBV9 and TRBJ2-5; a weak D match, TRBD2 (5 bases). This CDR3 is 13 amino acids long. V was pared by 0 bases and J by 2 bases, with 5 bases between. Germline V gene sequence: CDR1 SGDLS, CDR2 YYNGEE. The CDR3 reads CASSVGEQETQYF. CDR3 sequence (DNA): TGTGCCAGCAGCGTAGGGGAGCAAGAGACCCAGTACTTC.

The chain is built from TRBV28 and TRBJ2-7; 9 nucleotides match TRBD1. V was pared by 6 bases and J by 6 bases, with 9 bases of the junction left unmatched. Germline assignment: CDR1 MDHEN and CDR2 SYDVKM. The CDR3 is 14 residues long. The CDR3 coding sequence is TGTGCCAGCAGGACCGGGACAGGGATGAGCGAGCAGTACTTC. Amino acid sequence: CASRTGTGMSEQYF. The variable domain in full, with the rest retrieved from reference TRBV28 and TRBJ2-7, is DVKVTQSSRYLVKRTGEKVFLECVQDMDHENMFWYRQDPGLGLRLIYFSYDVKMKEKGDIPEGYSVSREKKERFSLILESASTNQTSMYLCASRTGTGMSEQYFGPGTRLTVT.

V and J are TRBV2 and TRBJ1-1, with D unclear. V gave up 3 bases and J gave up 4 bases, with 12 bases separating them. This CDR3 spans 14 amino acids. Germline V gives CDR1 SNHLY, CDR2 FYNNEI. As DNA, the CDR3 is TGTGCCAGCAGTGAGGACGGTTGGTCCACTGAAGCTTTCTTT. Translating it yields CASSEDGWSTEAFF.

The CDR3 coding sequence is TGTGCCAGCAGCCGGACTAGCGCGACTAATGAGCAGTTCTTC. This gives the protein CASSRTSATNEQFF. The gene calls are TRBV27 and TRBJ2-1; TRBD2 matches 9 bases. Trimming removed 6 bases from V and 7 bases from J; junction bases left unmatched: 7. The CDR3 runs to 14 residues. Per germline, CDR1 MNHEY and CDR2 SMNVEV (reference sequence).

V gene TRBV2 combines with J gene TRBJ1-4; D is undetermined. The CDR3 sequence is 11 residues long. The ends were cut back, 7 bases at V and 8 bases at J, with 8 bases in the middle. Germline loops: CDR1 SNHLY, CDR2 FYNNEI. This CDR3 reads CASTLGEKLFF. In DNA form, the CDR3 reads TGTGCCAGCACCCTGGGAGAAAAACTGTTTTTT.

This clone was recorded only once. This chain links TRBV4-3 with TRBJ1-2, with D unclear. V was cut by 2 bases and J by 2 bases, with 6 bases left in between. This CDR3 comprises 13 residues. Germline V CDR1 and CDR2: LGHNA, YSLEER. The CDR3 reads CASSQRGNYGYTF. CDR3 nucleotide sequence: TGCGCCAGCAGCCAACGGGGAAACTATGGCTACACCTTC.

The chain is built from TRBV7-2 and TRBJ2-7; 7 nucleotides match TRBD1. The CDR3 is 17 residues long. The junction had 11 bases not matched to a gene; V was cut back by 1 base and J by 2 bases. The V gene's germline CDR1 is SGHTA and CDR2 FQGNSA. Written as DNA, the CDR3 is TGTGCCAGCAGCTTAGGGTTCTGGTGGGGGACAGCCTACGAGCAGTACTTC. Translated: CASSLGFWWGTAYEQYF.

The chain joins TRBV7-8 to TRBJ2-4; 7 bases fit TRBD2. Unmatched junction bases numbered 1, after V lost 1 base and J lost 7 bases. The CDR3 totals 13 residues. Germline CDR1 is SGHVS and CDR2 is FQNEAQ. CDR3 amino acids: CASSLGGGNIQYF. The CDR3 nucleotides read TGTGCCAGCAGCTTAGGCGGGGGTAACATTCAGTACTTC.